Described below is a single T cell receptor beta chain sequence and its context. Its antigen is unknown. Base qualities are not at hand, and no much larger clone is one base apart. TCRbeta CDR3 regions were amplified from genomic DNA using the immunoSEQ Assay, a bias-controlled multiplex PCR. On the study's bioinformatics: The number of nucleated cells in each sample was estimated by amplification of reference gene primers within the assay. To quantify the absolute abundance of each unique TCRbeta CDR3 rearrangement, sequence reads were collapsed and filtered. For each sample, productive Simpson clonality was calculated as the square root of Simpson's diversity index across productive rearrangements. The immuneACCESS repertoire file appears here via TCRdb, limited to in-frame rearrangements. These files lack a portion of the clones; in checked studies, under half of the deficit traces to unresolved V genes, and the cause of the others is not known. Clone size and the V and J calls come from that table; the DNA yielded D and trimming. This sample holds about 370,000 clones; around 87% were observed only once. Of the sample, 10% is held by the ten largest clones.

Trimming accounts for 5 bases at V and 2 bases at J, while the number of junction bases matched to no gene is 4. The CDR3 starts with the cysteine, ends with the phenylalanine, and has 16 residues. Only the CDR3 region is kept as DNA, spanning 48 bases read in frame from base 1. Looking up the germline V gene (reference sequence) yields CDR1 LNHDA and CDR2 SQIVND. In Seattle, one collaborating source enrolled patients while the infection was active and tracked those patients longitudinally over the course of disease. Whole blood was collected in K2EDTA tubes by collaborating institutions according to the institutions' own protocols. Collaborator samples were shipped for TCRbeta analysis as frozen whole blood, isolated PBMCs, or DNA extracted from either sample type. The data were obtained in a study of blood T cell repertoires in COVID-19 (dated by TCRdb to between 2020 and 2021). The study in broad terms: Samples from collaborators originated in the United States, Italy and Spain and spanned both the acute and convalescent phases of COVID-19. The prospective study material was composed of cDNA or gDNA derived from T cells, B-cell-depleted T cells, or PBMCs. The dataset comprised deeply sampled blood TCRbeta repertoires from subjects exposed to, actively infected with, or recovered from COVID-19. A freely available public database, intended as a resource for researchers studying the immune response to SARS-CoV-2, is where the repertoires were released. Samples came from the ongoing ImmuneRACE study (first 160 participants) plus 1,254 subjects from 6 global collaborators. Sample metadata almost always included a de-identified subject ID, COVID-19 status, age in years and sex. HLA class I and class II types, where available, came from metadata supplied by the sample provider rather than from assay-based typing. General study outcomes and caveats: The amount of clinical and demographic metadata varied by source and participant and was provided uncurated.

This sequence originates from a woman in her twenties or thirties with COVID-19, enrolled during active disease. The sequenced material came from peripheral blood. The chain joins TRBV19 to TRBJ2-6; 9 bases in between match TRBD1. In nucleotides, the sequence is TGTGCCAGTAGTCCTAACAGGGGGCCTGGGGCCAACGTCCTGACTTTC. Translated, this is CASSPNRGPGANVLTF.